This TCR beta chain derives from a study of T-cell reconstitution after alpha-beta-depleted transplantation in children (dated by TCRdb to about 2016). Describing the broader study: Using TCR repertoire profiling, the study quantitatively followed how T-cell immune reconstitution unfolded in children after TCRalphabeta/CD19-depleted allogeneic hematopoietic cell transplantation. Results the study describes overall, beyond this receptor: In some patients, high TCRbeta diversity at day 60 was attributed to recipient T cells and intrathymic progenitors that had survived conditioning. Over the following months the frequencies of hyperexpanded clones went down, and after one year T-cell counts and TCRbeta diversity were mostly credited to newly produced T cells. Apparently early alphabetaT-cell count recovery about two months after transplant reportedly relied on only several hundred rapidly expanded clones derived from non-depleted graft cells.

What the treatment or condition label conveys for this sample: allogeneic hematopoietic cell transplantation with graft depleted of TCRalphabeta T cells and CD19 B cells. The children who served as transplant recipients had been given grafts of TCRalphabeta/CD19-depleted allogeneic hematopoietic cells. A note on this clonotype: Its target antigen remains unknown. Base qualities are not at hand, and no much larger clone is one base apart.

V sheds 9 bases and J sheds 3 bases, leaving 16 bases between their ends. Taken from cysteine to phenylalanine, the CDR3 has 14 residues. Of the read, only the CDR3 DNA is kept; its 42 bases are in frame from base 1. The library was prepared using PCR. The data were produced on an Illumina HiSeq 2500. Molecular barcoding was employed in the preparation of TCR libraries, with unique molecular identifiers being used to normalize TCRbeta repertoire quantification. In TCRdb, the public reads were trimmed at Q25 with fastp and aligned with MiXCR, with productive beta chains retained. Rows with a matching CDR3 protein are joined into one entry that keeps the most common DNA and genes. The sample table lists hundreds of thousands of distinct CDR3 sequences, around 15% of them with a count of one. 29% of the sample rests with the top ten.

The specimen comprised PBMCs, mostly from graft donor cells, sampled 360 days after TCRalphabeta/CD19-depleted stem cell transplant. This sequence was found in a boy under three years old who had a stem cell transplant for Wiskott-Aldrich syndrome, so the T cells may come from the graft donor. This receptor chain uses TRBV12-3 or TRBV12-4 and TRBJ2-3, with a tentative D call of TRBD1 or TRBD2, each matching 6 bases. The DNA is as follows: TGTGCCAGTAATGACAGGAGGGGGACAGATACGCAGTATTTT. Its protein reads: CASNDRRGTDTQYF.